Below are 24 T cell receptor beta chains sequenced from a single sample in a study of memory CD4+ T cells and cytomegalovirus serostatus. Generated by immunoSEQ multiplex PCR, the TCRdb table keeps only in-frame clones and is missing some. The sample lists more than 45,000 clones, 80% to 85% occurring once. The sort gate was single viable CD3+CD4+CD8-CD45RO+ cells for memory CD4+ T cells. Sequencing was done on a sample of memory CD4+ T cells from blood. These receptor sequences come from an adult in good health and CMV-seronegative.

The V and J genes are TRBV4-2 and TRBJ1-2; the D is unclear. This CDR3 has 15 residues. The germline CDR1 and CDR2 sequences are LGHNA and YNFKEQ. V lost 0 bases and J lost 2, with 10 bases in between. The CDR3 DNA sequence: TGTGCCAGCAGCCAAGATTATTCACCGAACTATGGCTACACCTTC. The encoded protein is CASSQDYSPNYGYTF.

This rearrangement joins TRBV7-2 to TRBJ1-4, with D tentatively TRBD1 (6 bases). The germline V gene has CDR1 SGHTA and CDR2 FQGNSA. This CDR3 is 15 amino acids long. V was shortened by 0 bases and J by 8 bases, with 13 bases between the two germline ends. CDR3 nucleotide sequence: TGTGCCAGCAGCTTAGCGGGGGGCGCTCGGGAAAAACTGTTTTTT. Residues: CASSLAGGAREKLFF.

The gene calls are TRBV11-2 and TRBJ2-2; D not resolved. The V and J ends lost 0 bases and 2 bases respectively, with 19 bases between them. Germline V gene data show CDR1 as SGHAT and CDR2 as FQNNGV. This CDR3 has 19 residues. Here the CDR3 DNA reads TGTGCCAGCAGCTTAGACCGATCCGGCTTGCAGAGCAACACCGGGGAGCTGTTTTTT. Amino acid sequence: CASSLDRSGLQSNTGELFF.

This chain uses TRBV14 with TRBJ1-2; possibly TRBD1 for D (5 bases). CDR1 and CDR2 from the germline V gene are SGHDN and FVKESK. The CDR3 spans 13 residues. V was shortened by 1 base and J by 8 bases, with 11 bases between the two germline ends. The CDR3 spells CASSQVEGRGYTF. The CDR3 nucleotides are TGTGCCAGCAGCCAAGTGGAGGGGCGCGGCTACACCTTC.

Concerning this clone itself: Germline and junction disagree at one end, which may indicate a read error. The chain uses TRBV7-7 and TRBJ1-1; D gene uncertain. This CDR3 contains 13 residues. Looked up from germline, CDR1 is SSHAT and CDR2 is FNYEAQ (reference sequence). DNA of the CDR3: TGTGCTAGCAGCTTAGGCTCGAACACTGAAGCTTTCTTT. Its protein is CASSLGSNTEAFF. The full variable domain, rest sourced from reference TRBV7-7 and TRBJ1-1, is GAGVSQSPRYKVTKRGQDVTLRCDPISSHATLYWYQQALGQGPEFLTYFNYEAQPDKSGLPSDRFSAERPEGSISTLTIQRTEQRDSAMYRCASSLGSNTEAFFGQGTRLTVV.

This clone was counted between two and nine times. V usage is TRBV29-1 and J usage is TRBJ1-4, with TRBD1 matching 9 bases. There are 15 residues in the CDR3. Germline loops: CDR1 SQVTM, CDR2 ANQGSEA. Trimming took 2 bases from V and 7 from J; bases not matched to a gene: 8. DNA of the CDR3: TGCAGCGTTGAATTACCGGACAGGGGAAGTGAAAAACTGTTTTTT. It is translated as CSVELPDRGSEKLFF.

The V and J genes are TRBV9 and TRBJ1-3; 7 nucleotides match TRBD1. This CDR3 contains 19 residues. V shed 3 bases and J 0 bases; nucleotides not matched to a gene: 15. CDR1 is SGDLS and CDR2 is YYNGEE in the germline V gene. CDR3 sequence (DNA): TGTGCCAGCAGCGACGCCGGGACAGCGGGCGCCATCTCTGGAAACACCATATATTTT. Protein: CASSDAGTAGAISGNTIYF.

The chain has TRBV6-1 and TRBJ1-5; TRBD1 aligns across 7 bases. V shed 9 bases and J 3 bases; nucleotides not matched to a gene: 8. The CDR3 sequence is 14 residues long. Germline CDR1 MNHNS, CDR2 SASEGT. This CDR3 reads CASFGQEVNQPQHF. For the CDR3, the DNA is TGTGCCAGTTTCGGACAGGAAGTCAATCAGCCCCAGCATTTT.

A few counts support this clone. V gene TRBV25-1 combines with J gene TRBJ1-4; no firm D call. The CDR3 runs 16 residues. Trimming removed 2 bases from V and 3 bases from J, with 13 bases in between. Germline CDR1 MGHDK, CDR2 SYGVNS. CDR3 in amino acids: CASSEPKGPANEKLFF. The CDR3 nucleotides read TGTGCCAGCAGTGAACCTAAAGGGCCGGCTAATGAAAAACTGTTTTTT.

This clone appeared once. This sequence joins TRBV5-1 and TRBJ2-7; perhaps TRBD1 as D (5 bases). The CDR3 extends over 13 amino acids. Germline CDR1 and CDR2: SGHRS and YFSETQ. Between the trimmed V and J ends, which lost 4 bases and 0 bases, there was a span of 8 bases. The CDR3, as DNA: TGCGCCAGCAGCCCAGGGATCTCCTACGAGCAGTACTTC. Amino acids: CASSPGISYEQYF.

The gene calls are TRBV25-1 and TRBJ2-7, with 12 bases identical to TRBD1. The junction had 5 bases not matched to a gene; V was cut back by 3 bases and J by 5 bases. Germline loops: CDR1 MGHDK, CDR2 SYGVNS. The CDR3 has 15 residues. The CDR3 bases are TGTGCCAGCAGTGAGGGTGGGACAGGGGGCGACGAGCAGTACTTC. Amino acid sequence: CASSEGGTGGDEQYF.

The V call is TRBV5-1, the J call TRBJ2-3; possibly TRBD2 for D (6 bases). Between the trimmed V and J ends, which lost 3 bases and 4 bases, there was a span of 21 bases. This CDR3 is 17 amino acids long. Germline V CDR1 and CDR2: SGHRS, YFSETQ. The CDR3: CASSSEPLGSGADTQYF. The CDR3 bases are TGCGCCAGCAGCTCCGAGCCCCTCGGGAGTGGGGCAGATACGCAGTATTTT.

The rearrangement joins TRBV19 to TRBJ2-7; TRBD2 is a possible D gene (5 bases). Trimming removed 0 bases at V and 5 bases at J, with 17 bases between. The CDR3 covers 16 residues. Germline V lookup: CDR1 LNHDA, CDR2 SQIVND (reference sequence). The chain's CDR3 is CASSIDLRGMGNEQYF. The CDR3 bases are TGTGCCAGTAGTATAGATCTCCGAGGGATGGGCAACGAGCAGTACTTC. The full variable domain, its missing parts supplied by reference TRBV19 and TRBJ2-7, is DGGITQSPKYLFRKEGQNVTLSCEQNLNHDAMYWYRQDPGQGLRLIYYSQIVNDFQKGDIAEGYSVSREKKESFPLTVTSAQKNPTAFYLCASSIDLRGMGNEQYFGPGTRLTVT.

CDR3: CASSRGGSGNTIYF. The CDR3 DNA sequence: TGTGCCAGCAGTCGTGGGGGCTCTGGAAACACCATATATTTT. V and J are TRBV6-1 and TRBJ1-3, with D possibly TRBD1 on 5 matching bases. Trimming stripped 5 bases from V and 0 bases from J, with 8 bases between. The germline V gene has CDR1 MNHNS and CDR2 SASEGT. CDR3 length: 14 residues.

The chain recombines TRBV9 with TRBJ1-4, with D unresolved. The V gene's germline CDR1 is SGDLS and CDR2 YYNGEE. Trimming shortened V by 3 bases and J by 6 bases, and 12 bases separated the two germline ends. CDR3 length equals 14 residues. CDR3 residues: CASSDGRADEKLFF. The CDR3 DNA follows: TGTGCCAGCAGCGACGGACGGGCCGATGAAAAACTGTTTTTT.

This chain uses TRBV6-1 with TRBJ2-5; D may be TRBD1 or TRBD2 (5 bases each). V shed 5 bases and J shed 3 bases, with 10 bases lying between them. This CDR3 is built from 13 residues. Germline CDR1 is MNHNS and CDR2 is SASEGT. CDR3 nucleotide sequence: TGTGCCAGCAGTCCCGGGACCGAAGAGACCCAGTACTTC. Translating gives CASSPGTEETQYF.

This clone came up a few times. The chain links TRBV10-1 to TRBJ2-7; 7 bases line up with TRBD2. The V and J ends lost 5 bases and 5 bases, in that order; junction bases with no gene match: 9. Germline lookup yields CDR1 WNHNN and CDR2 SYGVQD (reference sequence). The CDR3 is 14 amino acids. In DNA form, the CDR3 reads TGCGCCAGCAGTTCGGCGGGAGTTATTAACGAGCAGTACTTC. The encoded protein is CASSSAGVINEQYF.

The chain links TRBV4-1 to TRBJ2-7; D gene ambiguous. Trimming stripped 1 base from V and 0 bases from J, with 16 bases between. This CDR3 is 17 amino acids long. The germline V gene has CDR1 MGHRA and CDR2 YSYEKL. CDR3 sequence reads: CASSQAPLASSSYEQYF. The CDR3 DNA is TGCGCCAGCAGCCAAGCCCCCCTGGCTAGTAGCTCCTACGAGCAGTACTTC.

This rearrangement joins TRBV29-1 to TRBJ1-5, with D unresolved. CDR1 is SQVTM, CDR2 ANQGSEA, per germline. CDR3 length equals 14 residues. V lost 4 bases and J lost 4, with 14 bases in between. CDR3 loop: CSVVFTDLNQPQHF. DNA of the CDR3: TGCAGCGTTGTTTTCACTGATCTGAATCAGCCCCAGCATTTT.

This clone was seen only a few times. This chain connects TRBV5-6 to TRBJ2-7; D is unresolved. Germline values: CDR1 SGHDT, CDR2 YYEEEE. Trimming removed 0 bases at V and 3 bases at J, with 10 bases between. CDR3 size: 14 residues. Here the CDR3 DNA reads TGTGCCAGCAGCTTGGGGTCCAGTTTCTACGAGCAGTACTTC. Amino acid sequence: CASSLGSSFYEQYF. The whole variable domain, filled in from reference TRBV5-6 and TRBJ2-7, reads DAGVTQSPTHLIKTRGQQVTLRCSPKSGHDTVSWYQQALGQGPQFIFQYYEEEERQRGNFPDRFSGHQFPNYSSELNVNALLLGDSALYLCASSLGSSFYEQYFGPGTRLTVT.

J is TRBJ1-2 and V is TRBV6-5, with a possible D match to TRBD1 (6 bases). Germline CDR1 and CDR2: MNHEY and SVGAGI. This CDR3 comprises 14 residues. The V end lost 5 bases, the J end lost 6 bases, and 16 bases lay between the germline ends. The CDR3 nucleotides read TGTGCCAGCAGTAAAAGGGGGGTGGCGAATGGCTACACCTTC. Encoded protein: CASSKRGVANGYTF.

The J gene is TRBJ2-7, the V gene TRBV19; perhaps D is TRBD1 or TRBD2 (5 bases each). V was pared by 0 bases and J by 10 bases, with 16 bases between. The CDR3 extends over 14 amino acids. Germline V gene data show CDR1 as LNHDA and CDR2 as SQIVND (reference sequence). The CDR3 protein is CASSIDGTKQNQYF. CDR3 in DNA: TGTGCCAGTAGTATAGATGGGACGAAGCAAAACCAGTACTTC.

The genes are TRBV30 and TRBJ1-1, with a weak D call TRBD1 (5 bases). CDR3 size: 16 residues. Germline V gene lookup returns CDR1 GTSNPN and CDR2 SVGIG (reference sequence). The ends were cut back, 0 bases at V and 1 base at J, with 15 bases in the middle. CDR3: CAWSVRGWQKNTEAFF. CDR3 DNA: TGTGCCTGGAGTGTACGGGGGTGGCAGAAGAACACTGAAGCTTTCTTT.

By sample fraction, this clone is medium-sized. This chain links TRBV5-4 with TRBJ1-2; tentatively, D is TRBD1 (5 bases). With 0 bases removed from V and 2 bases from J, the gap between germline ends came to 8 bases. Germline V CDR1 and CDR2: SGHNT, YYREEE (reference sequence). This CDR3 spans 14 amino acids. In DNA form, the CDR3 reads TGTGCCAGCAGCTTGGCCAGGGAGAACTATGGCTACACCTTC. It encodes CASSLARENYGYTF.